The sequence of this T cell receptor (beta chain) was determined in a study of shared clonotypes between healthy human individuals. The length of the CDR3 is 13 residues. Germline CDR1 SGHDN, CDR2 FVKESK. Trimming pared 2 bases from V and 4 bases from J, leaving 6 bases between. Naive-designated CD8 cells lacked CD45RO, were positively enriched for CCR7, and omitted terminally differentiated effector memory CD45RA+ cells. All donors were Caucasian adults living in Nashville, Tennessee. Replicate sorted-subset PCRs were loaded with around 220 ng DNA, about 28,000 T cell genomes. Profiled with immunoSEQ multiplex PCR; TCRdb holds only in-frame clones, not every one. The sample gives a few million clones, 85% to 95% of which show up once; 1.5% to 2% is in the top ten. This clone was seen only a few times. Its cognate antigen is unknown. The study's findings and limits: Clonotypes shared by all four donors outscored non-shared clonotypes in generation probability. Across four donors, naive CD4 shared 5% to 6.5%, naive CD8 less than 4%, memory CD4 roughly 2.3%, memory CD8 0.4% to 0.5%.

Sample: naive CD8+ T cells from PBMCs. J is TRBJ2-1 and V is TRBV14; no reliable D call. This TCR came from a man aged 18 to 30 in good health. Some clones in this sample may be carry-over from other donors' samples. CDR3 sequence: CASSQPGYNEQFF. CDR3 sequence (DNA): TGTGCCAGCAGCCAACCGGGTTACAATGAGCAGTTCTTC.